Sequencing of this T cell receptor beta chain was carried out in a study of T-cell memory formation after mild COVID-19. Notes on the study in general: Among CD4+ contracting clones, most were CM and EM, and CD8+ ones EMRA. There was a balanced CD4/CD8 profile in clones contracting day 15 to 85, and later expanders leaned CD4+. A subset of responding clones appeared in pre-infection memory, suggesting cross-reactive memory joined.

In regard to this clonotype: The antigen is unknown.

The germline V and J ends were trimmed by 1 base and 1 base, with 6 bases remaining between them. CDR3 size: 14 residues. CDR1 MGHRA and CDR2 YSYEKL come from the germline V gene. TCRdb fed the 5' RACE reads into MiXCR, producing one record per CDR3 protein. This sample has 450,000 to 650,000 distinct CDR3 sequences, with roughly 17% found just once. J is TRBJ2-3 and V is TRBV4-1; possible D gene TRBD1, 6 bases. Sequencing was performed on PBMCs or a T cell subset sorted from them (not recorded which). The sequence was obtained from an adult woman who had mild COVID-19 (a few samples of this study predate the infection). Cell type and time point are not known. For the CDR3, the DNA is TGCGCCAGCAGCCAAGGGACAGGCACAGATACGCAGTATTTT. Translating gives CASSQGTGTDTQYF.